The 14 T cell receptor beta chains below all came from one sample that was sequenced in a study of blood T cell repertoires in COVID-19. The method was immunoSEQ multiplex PCR; TCRdb's version includes in-frame clones alone and lacks a portion of them. This sample has over 95,000 clones, with roughly 76% found just once. Sequences were obtained from peripheral blood. Every receptor here comes from a human donor in a cohort sampled during active COVID-19.

This clone was detected only once. The chain has TRBV30 and TRBJ1-2, with TRBD1 as a possible D gene (5 bases). Germline assignment: CDR1 GTSNPN and CDR2 SVGIG (reference sequence). The ends were cut back, 6 bases at V and 4 bases at J, with 18 bases in the middle. The CDR3 totals 14 residues. CDR3 region: CACLRRGSPYGYTF. In DNA, the CDR3 is TGTGCCTGCCTTCGACGGGGGTCGCCCTATGGCTACACCTTC.

CDR3 region: CATSRDPGGFSSEQYF. As DNA, the CDR3 is TGTGCCACCAGCAGAGATCCTGGGGGGTTCTCGTCCGAGCAGTACTTC. The V and J genes are TRBV15 and TRBJ2-7; weak D call: TRBD2 (6 bases). V dropped 0 bases and J dropped 6 bases, with 18 bases sitting between them. The CDR3 is made up of 16 amino acids. Per the germline V gene, CDR1 is LNHNV and CDR2 is YYDKDF (reference sequence).

In DNA, the CDR3 is TGTGCCAGTGGACAGGACAATCAGCCCCAGCATTTT. Encoded protein: CASGQDNQPQHF. The chain employs TRBV19 and TRBJ1-5; 7 bases line up with TRBD1. The V gene's germline CDR1 is LNHDA and CDR2 SQIVND (reference sequence). J gave up 3 bases and V 8 bases, and 1 base lay outside the gene matches. The CDR3 is 12 residues long. Based on the CDR3 plus reference TRBV19 and TRBJ1-5, the full variable domain is DGGITQSPKYLFRKEGQNVTLSCEQNLNHDAMYWYRQDPGQGLRLIYYSQIVNDFQKGDIAEGYSVSREKKESFPLTVTSAQKNPTAFYLCASGQDNQPQHFGDGTRLSIL.

V gene TRBV30 combines with J gene TRBJ1-2; no definite D call. CDR1 GTSNPN and CDR2 SVGIG come from the germline V gene (reference sequence). The CDR3 is 14 residues long. V lost 0 bases and J 8 bases, leaving 16 bases between the germline ends. The CDR3 protein is CAWSVIGPGSGYTF. For the CDR3, the DNA is TGTGCCTGGAGTGTGATTGGGCCGGGGAGCGGCTACACCTTC.

This chain joins TRBV5-6 and TRBJ1-1; 7 positions agree with TRBD1. CDR3 size: 16 residues. Trimming removed 5 bases from V and 4 bases from J; junction bases left unmatched: 14. Germline lookup yields CDR1 SGHDT and CDR2 YYEEEE. CDR3 coding DNA: TGTGCCAGCAGTCGAGGACAGGCCGTCAGGCTCACTGAAGCTTTCTTT. Its protein product is CASSRGQAVRLTEAFF.

The V call is TRBV7-2, the J call TRBJ2-7; D possibly corresponds to TRBD2 (5 bases). Trimming left V 5 bases short and J 5 bases short, with 13 bases between. Germline-derived CDR1 and CDR2 are SGHTA and FQGNSA. CDR3 size: 13 residues. This chain's CDR3 is CASSRRVGDEQYF. The DNA of the CDR3 is TGTGCCAGCAGCCGACGGGTGGGAGACGAGCAGTACTTC.

The V call is TRBV7-2, the J call TRBJ1-6, with 7 bases fitting TRBD1. This CDR3 spans 13 amino acids. Germline CDR1 SGHTA, CDR2 FQGNSA. Unmatched junction bases numbered 3, after V lost 5 bases and J lost 8 bases. The CDR3 is CASSPGQDSPLHF. The CDR3 nucleotides read TGTGCCAGCAGCCCAGGACAGGATTCACCCCTCCACTTT.

The chain joins TRBV28 to TRBJ1-6, with 7 bases identical to TRBD1. Trimming cost V 2 bases and J 10 bases; bases outside gene matches: 5. In germline, CDR1 is MDHEN, CDR2 SYDVKM. The CDR3 covers 14 residues. The CDR3 loop is CASSLNRGSSPLHF. The CDR3 DNA sequence: TGTGCCAGCAGTTTAAACAGGGGCAGCTCACCCCTCCACTTT.

The rearrangement links TRBV28 to TRBJ1-5; D not resolved. The germline CDR1 and CDR2 sequences are MDHEN and SYDVKM. The CDR3 totals 14 residues. Deletions cut 10 bases from V and 7 bases from J, with 20 bases between. The CDR3 region has the DNA TGTGCCACCATGGATCGGGGTTTCGGCCAGCCCCAGCATTTT. This codes for CATMDRGFGQPQHF.

CDR3 region: CASSYNGYSNQPQHF. The CDR3 DNA is TGTGCCAGCAGTTACAACGGGTATAGCAATCAGCCCCAGCATTTT. This chain uses TRBV6-5 with TRBJ1-5; D remains unclear. Germline assignment: CDR1 MNHEY and CDR2 SVGAGI. Trimming shortened V by 2 bases and J by 0 bases, and 8 bases separated the two germline ends. This CDR3 region has 15 residues.

The chain has TRBV7-3 and TRBJ2-7, with 10 bases fitting TRBD2. Unmatched junction bases numbered 8, after V lost 2 bases and J lost 4 bases. This CDR3 comprises 16 residues. CDR1 is SGHTA and CDR2 is FQGTGA in the germline V gene. The CDR3 is CASSLLASGSPYEQYF. CDR3 coding DNA: TGTGCCAGCAGCTTATTGGCTAGCGGGAGCCCTTACGAGCAGTACTTC.

The chain carries TRBV5-1 and TRBJ1-6, with unresolved D. Trimming stripped 0 bases from V and 7 bases from J, with 8 bases between. This CDR3 comprises 14 residues. Germline V gene data show CDR1 as SGHRS and CDR2 as YFSETQ. The CDR3: CASSLDSFNSPLHF. The CDR3 DNA reads as TGCGCCAGCAGCTTGGACAGTTTCAATTCACCCCTCCACTTT.

This clone was detected only once. V usage is TRBV6-5 and J usage is TRBJ1-2, with D unclear. Trimming removed 4 bases from V and 4 bases from J, with 13 bases in between. This CDR3 spans 14 amino acids. Germline values: CDR1 MNHEY, CDR2 SVGAGI. CDR3 nucleotides: TGTGCCAGCAGTTCCGGAGGGTACGGCTATGGCTACACCTTC. Protein product: CASSSGGYGYGYTF.

This clone appeared once. Other DNA sequences from this sample encode an identical CDR3 as well. The chain couples TRBV7-2 to TRBJ2-3; D uncertain. V gave up 3 bases and J gave up 1 base, with 2 bases separating them. Germline V gene data show CDR1 as SGHTA and CDR2 as FQGNSA. This CDR3 is built from 12 residues. The CDR3 sequence is CASSFGTDTQYF. Here the CDR3 DNA reads TGTGCCAGCAGCTTCGGCACAGATACGCAGTATTTT.